This T cell receptor (beta chain) is drawn from a study of T cells in Graves' hyperthyroidism and ophthalmopathy. Template material for amplifying TCR beta CDR3 regions consisted of RNA transcripts. Carried out on the TCR CDR3, a first-round RT-PCR used the HTBI primer set. TCRdb reprocessed the multiplex PCR reads with MiXCR, giving one entry per CDR3 protein. The repertoire holds 250,000 or so distinct CDR3 sequences, with 13% to 15% as singletons. Each 10 ml fresh peripheral blood draw supplied the PBMCs. Study conclusions and caveats: Model output signaled ophthalmopathy a median approximately 6 months ahead of onset.

Germline CDR1 and CDR2: DFQATT and SNEGSKA (reference sequence). The CDR3 runs to 14 residues. Trimming cost V 5 bases and J 8 bases, with 19 bases left between them. In this sample, this clonotype turned up many times. The antigen is undetermined. This chain connects TRBV20-1 to TRBJ2-1, with D tentatively TRBD2 (6 bases). The sequenced material came from blood. The TCR was taken from a woman between 50 and 59 years old with Graves' hyperthyroidism that later progressed to Graves' ophthalmopathy. The CDR3 is CSALTGRLHDEQFF. CDR3 coding DNA: TGCAGTGCTCTTACCGGGAGACTCCACGATGAGCAGTTCTTC.